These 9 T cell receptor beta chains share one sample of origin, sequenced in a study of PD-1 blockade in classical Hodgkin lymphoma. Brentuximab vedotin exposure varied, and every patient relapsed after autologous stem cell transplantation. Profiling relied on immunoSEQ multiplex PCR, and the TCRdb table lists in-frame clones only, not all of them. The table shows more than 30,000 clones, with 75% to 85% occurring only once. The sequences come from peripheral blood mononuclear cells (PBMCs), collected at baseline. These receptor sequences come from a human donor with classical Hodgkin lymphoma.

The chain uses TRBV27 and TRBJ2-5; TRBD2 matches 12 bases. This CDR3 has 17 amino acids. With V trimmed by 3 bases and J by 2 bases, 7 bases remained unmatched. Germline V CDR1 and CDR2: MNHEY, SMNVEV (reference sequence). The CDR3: CASSFLPSGGGQETQYF. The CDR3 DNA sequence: TGTGCCAGCAGTTTCCTCCCTAGCGGGGGGGGGCAAGAGACCCAGTACTTC.

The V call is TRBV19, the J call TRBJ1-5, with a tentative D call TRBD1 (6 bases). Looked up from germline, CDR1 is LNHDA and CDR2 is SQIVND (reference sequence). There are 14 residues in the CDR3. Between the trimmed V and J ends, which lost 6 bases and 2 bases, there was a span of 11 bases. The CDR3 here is CASSSRQGNQPQHF. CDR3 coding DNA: TGTGCCAGTAGCTCACGACAGGGCAATCAGCCCCAGCATTTT.

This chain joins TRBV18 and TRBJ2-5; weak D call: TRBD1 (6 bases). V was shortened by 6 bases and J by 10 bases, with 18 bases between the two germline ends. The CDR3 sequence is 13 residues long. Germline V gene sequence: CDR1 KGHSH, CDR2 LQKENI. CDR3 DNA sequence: TGTGCCAGCTCCCCATGGGGGCAAGAGGACCAGTACTTC. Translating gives CASSPWGQEDQYF.

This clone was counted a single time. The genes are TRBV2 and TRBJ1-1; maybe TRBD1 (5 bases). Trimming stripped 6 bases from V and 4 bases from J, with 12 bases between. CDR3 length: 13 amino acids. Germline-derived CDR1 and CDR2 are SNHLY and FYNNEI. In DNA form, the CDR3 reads TGTGCCAGCAGGGGGGAAGTAGGCACTGAAGCTTTCTTT. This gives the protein CASRGEVGTEAFF.

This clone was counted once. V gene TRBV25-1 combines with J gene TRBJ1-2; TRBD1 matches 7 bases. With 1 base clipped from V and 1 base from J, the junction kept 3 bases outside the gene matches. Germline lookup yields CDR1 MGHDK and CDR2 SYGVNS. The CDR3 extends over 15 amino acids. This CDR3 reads CASSESGTVNYGYTF. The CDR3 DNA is TGTGCCAGCAGTGAATCGGGGACAGTTAACTATGGCTACACCTTC.

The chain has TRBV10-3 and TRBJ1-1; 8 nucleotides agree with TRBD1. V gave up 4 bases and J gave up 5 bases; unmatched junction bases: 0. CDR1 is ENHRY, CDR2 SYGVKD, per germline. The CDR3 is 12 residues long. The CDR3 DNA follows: TGTGCCATCAGTGGACAGGGGACTGAAGCTTTCTTT. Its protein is CAISGQGTEAFF.

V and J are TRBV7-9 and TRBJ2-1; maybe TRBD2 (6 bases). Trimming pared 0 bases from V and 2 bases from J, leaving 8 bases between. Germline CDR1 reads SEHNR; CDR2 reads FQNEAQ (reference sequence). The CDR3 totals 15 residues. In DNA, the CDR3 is TGTGCCAGCAGCTTAGCGGGACTTCCCTACAATGAGCAGTTCTTC. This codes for CASSLAGLPYNEQFF.

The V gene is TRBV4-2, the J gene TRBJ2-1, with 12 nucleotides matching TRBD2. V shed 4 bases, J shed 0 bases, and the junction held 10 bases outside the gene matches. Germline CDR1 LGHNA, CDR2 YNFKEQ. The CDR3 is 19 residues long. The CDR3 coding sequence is TGTGCCAGCAGCCCGGAAGGACTAGCGGGGCAAAGCTCCTACAATGAGCAGTTCTTC. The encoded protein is CASSPEGLAGQSSYNEQFF.

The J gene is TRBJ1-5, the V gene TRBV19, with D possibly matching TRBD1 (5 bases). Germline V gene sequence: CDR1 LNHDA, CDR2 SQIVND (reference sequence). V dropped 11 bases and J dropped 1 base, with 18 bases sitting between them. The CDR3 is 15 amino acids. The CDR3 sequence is CAGTLSDESNQPQHF. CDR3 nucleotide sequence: TGTGCCGGGACCCTGTCTGACGAAAGCAATCAGCCCCAGCATTTT.